The entry below describes one T cell receptor (beta chain). No conserved phenylalanine or tryptophan ends this CDR3, so it is likely a read error. Investigators prepared the TCR beta libraries by applying iRepertoire HTBI primers and Arm-PCR of CDR3 regions. Using its own MiXCR run on the multiplex PCR reads, TCRdb lists one record per CDR3 protein. The table lists about 530,000 distinct CDR3 sequences, roughly 16% of them singletons. Indicated time point: newly diagnosed GD, antithyroid drugs for less than 3 months. With RNA extracted from PBMCs as input, the TCR library was made. This sample stems from a study of regulatory T cells in long-lasting Graves disease. The ends were cut back, 10 bases at V and 3 bases at J, with 15 bases in the middle. Germline lookup yields CDR1 MNHEY and CDR2 SMNVEV (reference sequence). The length of the CDR3 is 13 residues. The data also belong to a second study, concerning T cells in Graves' hyperthyroidism and ophthalmopathy. That investigation notes: Researchers barred patients who had uncontrolled infection, other autoimmune disease, pregnancy or lactation.

This receptor was identified in a woman aged 35-65 years with Graves disease. The rearrangement uses TRBV27 and TRBJ1-2; D possibly corresponds to TRBD1 (5 bases). The source material was peripheral blood mononuclear cells (PBMCs), sampled at new diagnosis, from a patient treated with antithyroid drugs. DNA for the CDR3: TGTGCCACCGTAAGGGGCGTACACTATGGCTACACCCTC. Encoded protein: CATVRGVHYGYTL.